This T cell receptor (beta chain) came from a study of blood T cells in healthy people across ages. In germline, CDR1 is LGHNA, CDR2 YNFKEQ. The CDR3 covers 13 residues. V lost 0 bases, J lost 6 bases, and 6 bases lay in between. Sample-barcoded 5' priming and a J-beta primer mix drove a second PCR of 7 to 11 cycles. Each cDNA molecule carried a tag from a template-switch adaptor that contained 12 random nucleotides. TCRdb passed the 5' RACE reads through MiXCR, listing each CDR3 protein once. The table lists approximately 830,000 distinct CDR3 sequences, around 62% of them singletons. The source is a man aged 25 to 45 in good health. The material sequenced was blood. J is TRBJ1-5 and V is TRBV4-2; D call uncertain. CDR3 protein: CASSQDRPQPQHF. CDR3 in DNA: TGTGCCAGCAGCCAAGATCGACCTCAGCCCCAGCATTTT.